The rows below give T cell receptor beta chains drawn from one sample of a study of cytomegalovirus exposure and HLA in healthy donors. Sequenced by immunoSEQ multiplex PCR; TCRdb stores in-frame clones only, minus some. The sample has about 130,000 clones, 90% seen once; the top ten hold less than 7%. The sequenced material came from PBMCs. These receptor sequences come from a woman aged 25 to 39 in good health and CMV-seropositive. CDR3s include the opening cysteine and the closing phenylalanine or tryptophan. A D gene is named only where the DNA matches it firmly. Clone sizes are given selectively: once, few, many, or a class where the clone is expanded.

d_gene	abundance	j_gene	v_gene	CDR3aa	CDR3nt
-	-	TRBJ1-2	TRBV28	CASSPGHRVYGYTF	TGTGCCAGCAGTCCCGGACACAGGGTCTATGGCTACACCTTC
TRBD1	-	TRBJ1-4	TRBV5-1	CASSPGQGAEKLFF	TGCGCCAGCAGCCCAGGACAGGGGGCTGAAAAACTGTTTTTT
TRBD1	-	TRBJ2-1	TRBV29-1	CSVQSGQVYNEQFF	TGCAGCGTTCAATCGGGACAGGTTTACAATGAGCAGTTCTTC
TRBD2	-	TRBJ2-5	TRBV5-1	CASSPRLPGLGQETQYF	TGCGCCAGCAGCCCCAGACTACCGGGACTAGGACAAGAGACCCAGTACTTC
TRBD1	-	TRBJ2-5	TRBV5-1	CASTGTGAIQETQYF	TGCGCCAGCACCGGGACAGGGGCTATCCAAGAGACCCAGTACTTC
-	-	TRBJ2-3	TRBV7-6	CASSLYTTGVEDTQYF	TGTGCCAGCAGCTTATATACTACGGGAGTTGAAGATACGCAGTATTTT
TRBD2	-	TRBJ2-1	TRBV5-4	CASSPGLGGARQFF	TGTGCCAGCAGCCCAGGACTAGGTGGTGCACGGCAGTTCTTC
-	-	TRBJ1-4	TRBV6-1	CASSEARPWREKLFF	TGTGCCAGCAGTGAAGCTAGGCCTTGGAGGGAAAAACTGTTTTTT
-	-	TRBJ2-7	TRBV28	CASSERGRSYEQYF	TGTGCCAGCAGCGAGCGAGGCAGATCCTACGAGCAGTACTTC
-	-	TRBJ1-1	TRBV6-5	CASSYRGNTEAFF	TGTGCCAGCAGTTACCGGGGGAACACTGAAGCTTTCTTT
-	once	TRBJ2-3	TRBV6-5	CASSLGREADTQYF	TGTGCCAGCAGTTTGGGGAGAGAGGCAGATACGCAGTATTTT
-	-	TRBJ1-2	TRBV4-1	CASSPLVAGNYGYTF	TGCGCCAGCAGCCCCCTTGTGGCGGGGAACTATGGCTACACCTTC
TRBD2	-	TRBJ2-1	TRBV19	CASSIWTSGTPKGYNEQFF	TGTGCCAGTAGTATATGGACTAGCGGGACCCCTAAGGGATACAATGAGCAGTTCTTC
TRBD2	-	TRBJ2-5	TRBV27	CASSSPSGAIQETQYF	TGTGCCAGCAGTTCACCTAGCGGGGCCATCCAAGAGACCCAGTACTTC
TRBD2	-	TRBJ2-4	TRBV18	CASSPFSGRAAGHIQYF	TGTGCCAGCTCACCCTTTAGCGGGAGGGCCGCCGGACACATTCAGTACTTC
TRBD1	-	TRBJ1-4	TRBV27	CASRADRGLNEKLFF	TGTGCCAGCAGGGCAGACAGGGGGCTAAATGAAAAACTGTTTTTT
TRBD2	-	TRBJ2-1	TRBV9	CAPDFGSGYYNEQFF	TGTGCCCCGGATTTCGGTAGCGGGTACTACAATGAGCAGTTCTTC
-	-	TRBJ2-2	TRBV18	CASSLLSATNTGELFF	TGTGCCAGCTCACTACTATCAGCTACGAACACCGGGGAGCTGTTTTTT
TRBD2	-	TRBJ2-1	TRBV27	CASSPPLAGYNEQFF	TGTGCCAGCAGTCCTCCGCTAGCGGGTTACAATGAGCAGTTCTTC
-	-	TRBJ2-7	TRBV7-9	CASSEFDYEQYF	TGTGCCAGCAGCGAGTTCGACTACGAGCAGTACTTC
-	-	TRBJ1-5	TRBV7-2	CASSQLPGSSNQPQHF	TGTGCCAGCAGCCAGTTACCGGGAAGTAGTAATCAGCCCCAGCATTTT
TRBD1	-	TRBJ2-5	TRBV2	CASRGTAQETQYF	TGTGCCAGCAGGGGGACAGCCCAAGAGACCCAGTACTTC
TRBD2	-	TRBJ2-1	TRBV6-1	CASSVLAGGPDEQFF	TGTGCCAGCAGTGTCCTAGCGGGAGGGCCCGATGAGCAGTTCTTC
-	-	TRBJ1-2	TRBV6-1	CASSEIGENGYTF	TGTGCCAGCAGTGAAATCGGGGAAAATGGCTACACCTTC
TRBD2	-	TRBJ2-7	TRBV4-2	CASSITSGGASYEQYF	TGTGCCAGCAGCATAACTAGCGGGGGGGCCTCCTACGAGCAGTACTTC
-	-	TRBJ2-7	TRBV6-1	CATARGTEQYF	TGTGCCACCGCTCGGGGGACCGAGCAGTACTTC
-	once	TRBJ1-5	TRBV6-4	CASSDWGPRVRYSNQPQHF	TGTGCCAGCAGTGACTGGGGGCCCCGAGTCCGATATAGCAATCAGCCCCAGCATTTT
TRBD1	-	TRBJ2-1	TRBV29-1	CSVSSPGQGSNEQFF	TGCAGCGTTTCCAGCCCGGGACAGGGAAGCAATGAGCAGTTCTTC
TRBD2	-	TRBJ2-1	TRBV27	CASRTSGRYNEQFF	TGTGCCAGCAGGACTAGCGGGAGGTACAATGAGCAGTTCTTC
TRBD1	-	TRBJ2-5	TRBV7-6	CASSLEADREIHF	TGTGCCAGCAGCTTAGAAGCTGACAGGGAAATTCACTTC
-	-	TRBJ2-7	TRBV9	CASSRSGLSSYEQYF	TGTGCCAGCAGCAGAAGCGGGCTAAGCTCCTACGAGCAGTACTTC
TRBD1	-	TRBJ2-7	TRBV5-1	CASSARQGSYEQYF	TGCGCCAGCAGCGCCCGACAGGGCTCCTACGAGCAGTACTTC
-	-	TRBJ2-2	TRBV9	CASSVDWLAQGELFF	TGTGCCAGCAGCGTAGACTGGCTAGCCCAAGGGGAGCTGTTTTTT
TRBD2	-	TRBJ2-3	TRBV10-1	CASSASGRAWTQYF	TGCGCCAGCAGTGCCAGCGGGAGGGCCTGGACGCAGTATTTT
-	-	TRBJ2-5	TRBV18	CASSPMQGETQYF	TGTGCCAGCTCACCAATGCAGGGGGAGACCCAGTACTTC
TRBD1	-	TRBJ2-5	TRBV7-2	CASRPRDRGLETQYF	TGTGCCAGCAGACCCCGGGACAGGGGGCTGGAGACCCAGTACTTC
TRBD2	-	TRBJ2-7	TRBV29-1	CSVLLTSGGSGQYF	TGCAGCGTTCTTTTGACTAGCGGGGGATCTGGGCAGTACTTC
TRBD2	-	TRBJ2-1	TRBV7-9	CASSHGGLAGVEQFF	TGTGCCAGCAGTCACGGGGGACTAGCGGGAGTTGAGCAGTTCTTC
TRBD2	once	TRBJ2-1	TRBV2	CASSLAGGYNEQFF	TGTGCCAGCAGTCTAGCGGGGGGGTACAATGAGCAGTTCTTC
TRBD1	-	TRBJ1-2	TRBV5-1	CASSRTATGINNYGYTF	TGCGCCAGCAGCCGGACCGCGACAGGGATCAATAACTATGGCTACACCTTC
-	-	TRBJ2-4	TRBV19	CASSVTGTGLAKNIQYF	TGTGCCAGTAGTGTTACAGGGACGGGGCTAGCCAAAAACATTCAGTACTTC
TRBD1	-	TRBJ2-3	TRBV11-3	CASSLAPLDRTGTDTQYF	TGTGCCAGCAGCTTAGCCCCCCTGGACAGGACGGGCACAGATACGCAGTATTTT
-	-	TRBJ1-1	TRBV7-2	CASSPGVRRTEAFF	TGTGCCAGCAGCCCAGGGGTTCGAAGGACTGAAGCTTTCTTT
-	-	TRBJ2-3	TRBV4-1	CASSQEALLGTDTQYF	TGCGCCAGCAGCCAAGAGGCTCTCCTCGGCACAGATACGCAGTATTTT
TRBD1	-	TRBJ1-2	TRBV5-6	CASSDGTGGGYTF	TGTGCCAGCAGCGACGGGACAGGGGGAGGCTACACCTTC
TRBD2	-	TRBJ2-5	TRBV4-2	CASSQAGGETQYF	TGTGCCAGCAGCCAAGCGGGGGGAGAGACCCAGTACTTC
TRBD1	-	TRBJ1-2	TRBV7-9	CAGQTGTEWDYGYTF	TGTGCCGGACAGACCGGGACAGAATGGGACTATGGCTACACCTTC
-	-	TRBJ2-7	TRBV7-2	CASSLAQGGEQYF	TGTGCCAGCAGCTTAGCCCAGGGAGGCGAGCAGTACTTC
TRBD1	-	TRBJ1-1	TRBV5-4	CASSLDAGGEGTEAFF	TGTGCCAGCAGCCTGGATGCAGGGGGAGAGGGCACTGAAGCTTTCTTT
-	-	TRBJ1-1	TRBV18	CASSPWTSGQNTEAFF	TGTGCCAGCTCACCATGGACTTCGGGACAGAACACTGAAGCTTTCTTT
TRBD2	-	TRBJ2-3	TRBV27	CASSLYPGGGADTQYF	TGTGCCAGCAGTTTATATCCGGGAGGGGGAGCAGATACGCAGTATTTT
-	once	TRBJ2-2	TRBV11-2	CASSPNVDSYANTGELFF	TGTGCCAGCAGCCCTAACGTGGACAGCTACGCGAACACCGGGGAGCTGTTTTTT
-	once	TRBJ1-2	TRBV6-1	CASSEGGSLYGYTF	TGTGCCAGCAGTGAAGGTGGTAGCCTCTATGGCTACACCTTC
-	-	TRBJ2-7	TRBV5-6	CASSSDSSYEQYF	TGTGCCAGCAGCTCTGACAGTTCCTACGAGCAGTACTTC
TRBD2	-	TRBJ2-2	TRBV18	CASSPRTSGTNTGELFF	TGTGCCAGCTCACCTCGGACTAGCGGGACGAACACCGGGGAGCTGTTTTTT
-	few	TRBJ1-5	TRBV28	CASGGNQPQHF	TGTGCCAGCGGAGGCAATCAGCCCCAGCATTTT
TRBD2	-	TRBJ2-4	TRBV5-6	CASSSGLAGGLQYF	TGTGCCAGCAGCTCGGGACTAGCGGGGGGCCTACAGTACTTC
-	-	TRBJ2-7	TRBV2	CASSYPVRYEQYF	TGTGCCAGCAGCTACCCCGTGAGGTACGAGCAGTACTTC